A selection of T cell receptor beta chains follows, all from one sample in a study of cytomegalovirus exposure and HLA in healthy donors. The data were produced by immunoSEQ multiplex PCR, yet TCRdb's version contains in-frame clones alone and is incomplete. The sample yields 150,000 to 200,000 clones, 60% to 80% seen once. The sequenced sample was PBMCs. The source of these receptors is a man aged 35 to 55 in good health and CMV-seropositive. CDR3s include the opening cysteine and the closing phenylalanine or tryptophan. Some rows mark clone size as missing; the rest say once, few, many or name a class of expanded clone.

>-|TRBJ2-7|TRBV6-6
CASSYTGTDYEQYF
>-|TRBJ2-7|TRBV30
CAWRTIDRFSYEQYF
>-|TRBJ2-7|TRBV5-1
CASSQNIPGLALGPSSYEQYF
>-|-|TRBV11-2
CASSLDRNSYEQYF
>-|TRBJ1-3|TRBV7-2
CASSQDRGYTIYF
>-|TRBJ2-2|TRBV18
CASSRTENTGELFF
>-|TRBJ1-1|TRBV11-2
CASSFRGGRSTEAFF
>-|TRBJ2-5|TRBV11-1
CASSPTGSEETQYF
>-|TRBJ2-6|TRBV9
CASSPRTGRSGANGLTF
>-|TRBJ2-1|TRBV5-1
CASSFNSGSDNEQFF
>-|TRBJ2-6|TRBV6-1
CASSEERYSGANGLTF
>-|TRBJ2-3|TRBV10-2
CASSESNWRRGGDTQYF
>few|TRBJ2-2|TRBV7-3
CASSRQGGELFF
>-|TRBJ2-7|TRBV11-2
CASSSPTGGYEQYF
>-|TRBJ2-2|TRBV28
CASSPGQGATGELFF
>-|TRBJ2-5|TRBV5-1
CASSSGQIQETQYF
>few|TRBJ1-5|TRBV10-3
CAISTQNQPQHF
>-|TRBJ2-1|TRBV30
CAWSGGSGQFF
>-|TRBJ2-1|TRBV5-1
CASSPGQGRGNEQFF
>-|TRBJ1-1|TRBV5-4
CASSSDRVTEAFF
>-|TRBJ2-7|TRBV5-1
CASSPGQSYEQYF
>-|TRBJ1-2|TRBV6-5
CASSYNTQGIGYTF
>-|TRBJ2-1|TRBV5-1
CASSLEPSSYNEQFF
>-|TRBJ1-1|TRBV2
CASSGDREYTEAFF
>-|TRBJ2-7|TRBV6-1
CASKWQFEQYF
>once|TRBJ2-7|TRBV5-1
CASSVQGTAQYF
>-|TRBJ2-1|TRBV6-5
CASSPRTSGRQFF
>once|TRBJ2-1|TRBV11-3
CASSLNRVNEQFF
>-|TRBJ1-1|TRBV5-4
CASSWAGSRNTEAFF
>-|TRBJ2-5|TRBV7-3
CASSPHVGVETQYF
>-|TRBJ1-1|TRBV6-5
CASSVGPATEAFF
>-|-|TRBV15
CATSRDRRSYEQYF
>-|TRBJ2-1|TRBV29-1
CSVRDRAYNEQFF
>-|TRBJ2-5|TRBV11-3
CASREGRGQETQYF
>-|TRBJ2-1|TRBV5-5
CASSLDVRYNEQFF
>-|TRBJ2-4|TRBV11-2
CASSLVGLAGGLAKNIQYF
>-|TRBJ2-7|TRBV2
CASRGTSRVWEQYF
>-|TRBJ2-2|TRBV4-2
CASSQGPLAGGPRTGELFF
>-|TRBJ2-1|TRBV27
CASNRGNEQFF
>-|TRBJ1-2|TRBV4-1
CASSQDGAGVRGYTF